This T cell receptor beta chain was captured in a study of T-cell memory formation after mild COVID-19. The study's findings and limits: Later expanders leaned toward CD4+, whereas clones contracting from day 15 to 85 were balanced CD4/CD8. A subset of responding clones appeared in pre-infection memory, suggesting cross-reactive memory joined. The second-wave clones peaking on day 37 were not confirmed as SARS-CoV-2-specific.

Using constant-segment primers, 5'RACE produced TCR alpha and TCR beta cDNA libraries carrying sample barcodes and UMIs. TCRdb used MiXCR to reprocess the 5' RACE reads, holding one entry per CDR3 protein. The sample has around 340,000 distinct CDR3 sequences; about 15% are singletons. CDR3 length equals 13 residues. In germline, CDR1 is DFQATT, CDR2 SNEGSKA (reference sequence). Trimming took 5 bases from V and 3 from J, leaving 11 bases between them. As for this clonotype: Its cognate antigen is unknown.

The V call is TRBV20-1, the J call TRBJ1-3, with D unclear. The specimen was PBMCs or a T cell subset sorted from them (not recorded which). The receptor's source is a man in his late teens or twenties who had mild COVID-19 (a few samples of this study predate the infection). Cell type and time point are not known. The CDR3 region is CSAPQRLGNTIYF. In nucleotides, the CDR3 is TGCAGTGCTCCCCAGCGACTTGGAAACACCATATATTTT.